What follows is one TCR beta chain and its context. Using immunoSEQ multiplex PCR, the repertoire was profiled, and TCRdb retains in-frame clones only, with some absent. Here the sample spans about 48,000 clones, 80% to 95% being singletons. Germline CDR1 and CDR2: SGHAT and FQNNGV. The CDR3 covers 18 residues. With 6 bases removed from V and 6 bases from J, the gap between germline ends came to 24 bases. This sample is part of a study of technical replicates of blood from a few donors. Source material: PBMCs. The J gene is TRBJ1-6, the V gene TRBV11-2; D is uncertain. The clonotype comes from a human donor in good health. Some clones in this sample may be carry-over from other donors' samples. The CDR3 DNA reads as TGTGCCAGCAGTCCTAGGACCGGCCCTCGCGGGTCTAATTCACCCCTCCACTTT. Its protein product is CASSPRTGPRGSNSPLHF.